Following are 10 T cell receptor beta chains from one sample sequenced in a study of cytotoxic CD8 clonotypes in ibrutinib-treated CLL. TCRdb's copy holds only in-frame clones and misses some; the assay was immunoSEQ multiplex PCR. The table lists 140,000 to 150,000 clones, approximately 80% of them singletons. Sequences were derived from PBMCs, sampled after 24 months of ibrutinib treatment. The receptors derive from a human donor with chronic lymphocytic leukemia.

The rearrangement uses TRBV5-1 and TRBJ2-3; a possible D gene is TRBD2 (6 bases). Germline CDR1 and CDR2: SGHRS and YFSETQ. The CDR3 is 14 amino acids. V lost 0 bases, J lost 8 bases, and 13 bases lay in between. The CDR3 coding sequence is TGCGCCAGCAGCTTGGGCGTTAGCGGAAGTACGCAGTATTTT. Its protein product is CASSLGVSGSTQYF.

With regard to this clone: Other DNA sequences within the sample encode an identical CDR3. The chain uses TRBV15 and TRBJ1-3; possibly TRBD1 for D (5 bases). From germline, CDR1 is LNHNV and CDR2 YYDKDF (reference sequence). V was pared by 0 bases and J by 1 base, with 7 bases between. The CDR3 is made up of 15 amino acids. CDR3 in DNA: TGTGCCACCAGCAGAGATCGGGGGTCTGGAAACACCATATATTTT. Translation: CATSRDRGSGNTIYF. Full variable domain (outside the CDR3, taken from reference TRBV15 and TRBJ1-3): DAMVIQNPRYQVTQFGKPVTLSCSQTLNHNVMYWYQQKSSQAPKLLFHYYDKDFNNEADTPDNFQSRRPNTSFCFLDIRSPGLGDTAMYLCATSRDRGSGNTIYFGEGSWLTVV.

The rearrangement joins TRBV4-1 to TRBJ2-7; D ambiguous. V lost 0 bases and J lost 2, with 5 bases in between. CDR3 length equals 13 residues. Germline V gives CDR1 MGHRA, CDR2 YSYEKL. CDR3 protein: CASSQDEAYEQYF. The CDR3 DNA follows: TGCGCCAGCAGCCAAGACGAGGCCTACGAGCAGTACTTC.

In this sample, this clone turned up many times. V is TRBV19 and J is TRBJ1-5, with TRBD1 as a possible D gene (5 bases). Trimming left V 0 bases short and J 0 bases short, with 18 bases between. Germline CDR1 LNHDA, CDR2 SQIVND (reference sequence). The CDR3 spans 19 residues. The CDR3: CASSIDPPTGVGSNQPQHF. In nucleotides, the CDR3 is TGTGCCAGTAGTATAGATCCCCCCACAGGTGTCGGTAGCAATCAGCCCCAGCATTTT.

Note on this clone: The junction and the germline gene differ at one end; a read error may be behind it. The V gene is TRBV27, the J gene TRBJ2-7, with D possibly TRBD2 on 7 matching bases. Germline V gene data show CDR1 as MNHEY and CDR2 as SMNVEV (reference sequence). This CDR3 comprises 14 residues. CDR3 DNA: TGTGTCAGCAGTTTGGGAGGGACACCCTACGAGCAGTACTTC. This encodes CVSSLGGTPYEQYF.

The CDR3 is CASSQDWGGFNEQFF. The CDR3 region has the DNA TGCGCCAGCAGCCAAGATTGGGGGGGCTTCAATGAGCAGTTCTTC. The chain couples TRBV4-3 to TRBJ2-1; tentative D call: TRBD2 (7 bases). Trimming stripped 0 bases from V and 6 bases from J, with 12 bases between. CDR1 LGHNA and CDR2 YSLEER come from the germline V gene. The CDR3 extends over 15 amino acids.

The rearrangement links TRBV7-6 to TRBJ2-7; D is undetermined. This CDR3 contains 14 residues. Germline loops: CDR1 SGHVS, CDR2 FNYEAQ. Trimming took off 5 bases at V and 0 bases at J, with 11 bases between the two ends. CDR3 coding DNA: TGTGCCAGCAGCCCCCACCCTGACTCCTACGAGCAGTACTTC. It codes for CASSPHPDSYEQYF.

The rearrangement links TRBV27 to TRBJ1-1; D perhaps matches TRBD1 (5 bases). Trimming shortened V by 8 bases and J by 2 bases, and 15 bases separated the two germline ends. This CDR3 has 14 residues. Germline CDR1 is MNHEY and CDR2 is SMNVEV (reference sequence). The CDR3 DNA reads TGTGCCAGCTCCTCCGGGGGGGGAAACACTGAAGCTTTCTTT. Protein: CASSSGGGNTEAFF.

This clone came up a few times. The V call is TRBV9, the J call TRBJ2-1; TRBD2 matches at 9 bases. Germline V gene lookup returns CDR1 SGDLS and CDR2 YYNGEE. V lost 1 base, J lost 6 bases, and 5 bases stayed unmatched. This CDR3 is 15 amino acids long. DNA for the CDR3: TGTGCCAGCAGCGTACTAGCGGGACTAGCCAATGAGCAGTTCTTC. This encodes CASSVLAGLANEQFF.

This chain connects TRBV20-1 to TRBJ2-5; 7 nucleotides align to TRBD1. Looked up from germline, CDR1 is DFQATT and CDR2 is SNEGSKA (reference sequence). The CDR3 sequence is 11 residues long. The CDR3 reads CSATGSETQYF. CDR3 nucleotide sequence: TGCAGCGCGACAGGGTCTGAGACCCAGTACTTC.